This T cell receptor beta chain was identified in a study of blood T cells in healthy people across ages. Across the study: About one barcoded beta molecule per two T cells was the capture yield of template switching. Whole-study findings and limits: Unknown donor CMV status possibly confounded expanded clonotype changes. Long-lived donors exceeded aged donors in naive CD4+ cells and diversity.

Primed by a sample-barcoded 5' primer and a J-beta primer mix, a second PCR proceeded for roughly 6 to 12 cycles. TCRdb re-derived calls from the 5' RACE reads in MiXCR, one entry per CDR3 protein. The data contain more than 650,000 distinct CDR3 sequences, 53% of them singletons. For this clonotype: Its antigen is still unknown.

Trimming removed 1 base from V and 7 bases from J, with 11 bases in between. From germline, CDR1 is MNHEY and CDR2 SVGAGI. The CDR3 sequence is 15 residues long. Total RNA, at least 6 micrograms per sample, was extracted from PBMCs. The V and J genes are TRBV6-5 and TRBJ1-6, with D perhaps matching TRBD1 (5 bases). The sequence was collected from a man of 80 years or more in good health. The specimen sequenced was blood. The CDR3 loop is CASSYLGVGNSPLHF. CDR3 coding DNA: TGTGCCAGCAGTTACTTGGGGGTCGGGAATTCACCCCTCCACTTT.